Listed here are 14 T cell receptor beta chains from one sample, sequenced in a study of T cell changes during pregnancy in multiple sclerosis. TCRdb keeps only in-frame clones here, not all; method: immunoSEQ multiplex PCR. The table has roughly 100,000 clones, 85% to 95% seen once. The sample in question was peripheral blood, obtained after pregnancy. These receptors were collected from a female donor with multiple sclerosis, enrolled in a pregnancy study.

The CDR3 spells CASSLDGSPSTDTQYF. The DNA of the CDR3 is TGCGCCAGCAGCTTGGACGGGTCCCCTAGCACAGATACGCAGTATTTT. The V gene is TRBV5-1, the J gene TRBJ2-3; D gene unclear. V lost 0 bases, J lost 0 bases, and 11 bases lay in between. Germline V gives CDR1 SGHRS, CDR2 YFSETQ. The CDR3 is made up of 16 amino acids.

This chain joins TRBV10-3 and TRBJ2-6; TRBD1 matches at 10 bases. Losses at the gene ends were 4 bases for V and 1 base for J; bases not matched to a gene: 7. There are 18 residues in the CDR3. Germline loops: CDR1 ENHRY, CDR2 SYGVKD. The CDR3 sequence: CAISAAGTGVSGANVLTF. The CDR3 region has the DNA TGTGCCATCAGTGCAGCCGGGACAGGGGTTTCTGGGGCCAACGTCCTGACTTTC.

This chain joins TRBV7-8 and TRBJ2-1; 16 positions agree with TRBD2. The germline V gene encodes CDR1 SGHVS and CDR2 FQNEAQ. The CDR3 contains 17 residues. With V trimmed by 5 bases and J by 7 bases, 8 bases remained unmatched. CDR3 coding DNA: TGTGCCAGCAGCCATGGGACTAGCGGGAGGGCCAGGAATGAGCAGTTCTTC. It encodes CASSHGTSGRARNEQFF.

V is TRBV10-3 and J is TRBJ1-5; 7 bases are shared with TRBD1. Looked up from germline, CDR1 is ENHRY and CDR2 is SYGVKD. The CDR3 is 15 amino acids. The ends lost 11 bases at V and 2 bases at J; junction bases unmatched: 12. CDR3 protein: CAARDSQGGNQPQHF. CDR3 DNA sequence: TGTGCCGCCCGGGACAGCCAAGGAGGCAATCAGCCCCAGCATTTT.

The chain is built from TRBV7-2 and TRBJ1-5; D unclear. The germline V and J ends were trimmed by 1 base and 3 bases, with 7 bases remaining between them. Looked up from germline, CDR1 is SGHTA and CDR2 is FQGNSA. The CDR3 is 14 residues long. The DNA for the CDR3 is TGTGCCAGCAGCTTAGGAGGGCACAATCAGCCCCAGCATTTT. Its protein product is CASSLGGHNQPQHF. Complete variable domain (other parts from reference TRBV7-2 and TRBJ1-5): GAGVSQSPSNKVTEKGKDVELRCDPISGHTALYWYRQSLGQGLEFLIYFQGNSAPDKSGLPSDRFSAERTGGSVSTLTIQRTQQEDSAVYLCASSLGGHNQPQHFGDGTRLSIL.

The V call is TRBV18, the J call TRBJ1-2; TRBD1 might be the D (5 bases). CDR1 KGHSH and CDR2 LQKENI come from the germline V gene. The CDR3 sequence is 15 residues long. The V and J ends lost 1 base and 6 bases respectively, with 15 bases between them. The DNA for the CDR3 is TGTGCCAGCTCACCACTCCCCTGGGGGGGGAATGGCTACACCTTC. This encodes CASSPLPWGGNGYTF. Complete variable domain (other parts from reference TRBV18 and TRBJ1-2): NAGVMQNPRHLVRRRGQEARLRCSPMKGHSHVYWYRQLPEEGLKFMVYLQKENIIDESGMPKERFSAEFPKEGPSILRIQQVVRGDSAAYFCASSPLPWGGNGYTFGSGTRLTVV.

J is TRBJ1-3 and V is TRBV10-3, with D possibly TRBD1 on 6 matching bases. Trimming pared 8 bases from V and 3 bases from J, leaving 14 bases between. This CDR3 has 14 amino acids. Germline V gene lookup returns CDR1 ENHRY and CDR2 SYGVKD. The CDR3 region has the DNA TGTGCCATCTGGGTGGGGGCGCTTGGAAACACCATATATTTT. Translated: CAIWVGALGNTIYF.

The V call is TRBV5-1, the J call TRBJ1-1, with D possibly matching TRBD1 (5 bases). The germline gives CDR1 SGHRS, CDR2 YFSETQ. This CDR3 is built from 14 residues. Trimming shortened V by 5 bases and J by 3 bases, and 14 bases separated the two germline ends. CDR3 sequence reads: CASREGTADTEAFF. Here the CDR3 DNA reads TGCGCCAGCAGGGAGGGGACCGCCGACACTGAAGCTTTCTTT.

The rearrangement links TRBV9 to TRBJ1-3; D gene unclear. From germline, CDR1 is SGDLS and CDR2 YYNGEE. The CDR3 length is 19 residues. V lost 0 bases, J lost 0 bases, and 19 bases lay in between. CDR3 bases: TGTGCCAGCAGCGTAGAACTTCGCCAGGTGGGGAGCTCTGGAAACACCATATATTTT. Translating gives CASSVELRQVGSSGNTIYF.

V is TRBV6-6 and J is TRBJ2-1; a weak D match, TRBD1 (6 bases). V lost 7 bases, J lost 7 bases, and 11 bases lay in between. Germline V gene sequence: CDR1 MNHNY, CDR2 SVGAGI (reference sequence). The CDR3 extends over 12 amino acids. The CDR3 DNA reads as TGTGCCAGCACCGAGCAGGGGAATGAGCAGTTCTTC. Amino acids: CASTEQGNEQFF.

The CDR3: CASARDSALHQPQHF. DNA of the CDR3: TGCGCCTCGGCCCGGGACAGTGCCCTACATCAGCCCCAGCATTTT. V gene TRBV10-2 combines with J gene TRBJ1-5, with 7 bases identical to TRBD1. Germline lookup yields CDR1 WSHSY and CDR2 SAAADI. The CDR3 is made up of 15 amino acids. J gave up 5 bases and V 11 bases, and 15 bases lay outside the gene matches.

This clone came up once. The rearrangement links TRBV6-6 to TRBJ2-2, with a tentative D call TRBD1 (6 bases). Trimming left V 4 bases short and J 6 bases short, with 15 bases between. The length of the CDR3 is 15 residues. Germline assignment: CDR1 MNHNY and CDR2 SVGAGI (reference sequence). The DNA of the CDR3 is TGTGCCAGCAGTTCGCAGGGGCTAGGTTCCGGGGAGCTGTTTTTT. This translates into CASSSQGLGSGELFF.

The chain joins TRBV2 to TRBJ1-4, with D perhaps TRBD1 (5 bases). The V gene's germline CDR1 is SNHLY and CDR2 FYNNEI. The germline V and J ends were trimmed by 1 base and 8 bases, with 14 bases remaining between them. The CDR3 extends over 15 amino acids. The CDR3 reads CASSEGTTNREKLFF. The DNA of the CDR3 is TGTGCCAGCAGTGAAGGGACAACTAATCGGGAAAAACTGTTTTTT.

The gene calls are TRBV5-1 and TRBJ1-2, with TRBD1 matching 8 bases. The ends lost 3 bases at V and 4 bases at J; junction bases unmatched: 5. This CDR3 has 14 residues. Germline V CDR1 and CDR2: SGHRS, YFSETQ. CDR3 in amino acids: CASSSGQGLYGYTF. The DNA for the CDR3 is TGCGCCAGCAGCTCCGGACAGGGACTCTATGGCTACACCTTC.